This T cell receptor (beta chain) was identified in a study of beta chain features in type 1 diabetes. Broader study findings: At VDJ recombination sites, type 1 diabetes patients had fewer insertions and more deleted nucleotides. The influence of HLA type on TCRB rearrangement stayed undetermined. Type 1 diabetes patients showed a moderate but significant shortening of TCRB CDR3s in all four CD4+ subsets.

The study reverse transcribed the entire isolated RNA, so it sequenced expressed TCRB transcripts. Roughly 3.6 million reads on average were seen across naive, central memory and regulatory T cell samples. The assay was immunoSEQ multiplex PCR, and TCRdb's table has in-frame clones only and misses some. The sample records 500,000 to 800,000 clones, around an eighth being singletons. A remark on this clone: What it binds is unknown. Other DNA sequences from this sample encode an identical CDR3 as well.

Isolation of CD4+ naive, central memory, regulatory and stem cell-like memory cells was achieved by sorting via CD45RO/CCR7/CD25/CD127/CD95/CD27. The CDR3 runs to 14 residues. V lost 1 base, J lost 3 bases, and 3 bases stayed unmatched. Germline lookup yields CDR1 SGHAT and CDR2 FQDESV (reference sequence). The sequence derives from a man between 25 and 39 years old with type 1 diabetes. The sequenced sample was naive CD4+ T cells from blood. The chain combines TRBV11-1 with TRBJ2-7; 7 positions match TRBD1. CDR3 DNA sequence: TGTGCCAGCAGCTTAGGGACAGGAAACTACGAGCAGTACTTC. Translated: CASSLGTGNYEQYF.